One and the same sample provided the 29 T cell receptor beta chains below, sequenced in a study of OX40 agonist ivuxolimab in advanced cancers. Method: immunoSEQ multiplex PCR; TCRdb's copy keeps in-frame clones and lacks some. The sample lists about 49,000 clones; 65% to 85% were seen once. The material sequenced was CD4+ or CD8+ T cells sorted from blood, taken in a trial of the OX40 agonist ivuxolimab. The source is an adult with an advanced solid tumor such as melanoma, head and neck, liver or kidney cancer.

V and J are TRBV28 and TRBJ2-3; 7 nucleotides agree with TRBD2. V shed 7 bases and J 4 bases; nucleotides not matched to a gene: 11. The CDR3 contains 15 residues. CDR1 and CDR2 (germline): MDHEN, SYDVKM. DNA of the CDR3: TGTGCCAGCATCAATTCCGGACTAGTCGCAGATACGCAGTATTTT. Translating it yields CASINSGLVADTQYF.

The chain links TRBV6-6 to TRBJ2-1; D ambiguous. This CDR3 spans 13 amino acids. Trimming left V 2 bases short and J 5 bases short, with 7 bases between. Germline values: CDR1 MNHNY, CDR2 SVGAGI (reference sequence). The CDR3 sequence: CASSYRSNNEQFF. The CDR3 nucleotides read TGTGCCAGCAGTTACCGGTCGAACAATGAGCAGTTCTTC.

This rearrangement joins TRBV2 to TRBJ1-1; D is uncertain. Germline-derived CDR1 and CDR2 are SNHLY and FYNNEI. The CDR3 spans 14 residues. Trimming took off 7 bases at V and 0 bases at J, with 12 bases between the two ends. CDR3 amino acids: CASNLESVNTEAFF. The CDR3 DNA reads TGTGCCAGCAACCTGGAAAGCGTGAACACTGAAGCTTTCTTT. The entire variable domain, with the rest obtained from reference TRBV2 and TRBJ1-1, is as follows: EPEVTQTPSHQVTQMGQEVILRCVPISNHLYFYWYRQILGQKVEFLVSFYNNEISEKSEIFDDQFSVERPDGSNFTLKIRSTKLEDSAMYFCASNLESVNTEAFFGQGTRLTVV.

This sequence joins TRBV2 and TRBJ2-1, with TRBD2 as a possible D gene (6 bases). Per germline, CDR1 SNHLY and CDR2 FYNNEI. Trimming stripped 6 bases from V and 13 bases from J, with 13 bases between. There are 11 residues in the CDR3. This CDR3 reads CASSDTSSQFF. CDR3 in DNA: TGTGCCAGCAGCGATACTAGCTCTCAGTTCTTC.

The chain combines TRBV6-6 with TRBJ2-7; 9 nucleotides line up with TRBD1. From germline, CDR1 is MNHNY and CDR2 SVGAGI (reference sequence). This CDR3 spans 12 amino acids. Here the CDR3 DNA reads TGTGCTACCGGGACAGGGACCTACGAGCAGTACTTC. Its protein is CATGTGTYEQYF.

This clone occurred once. The chain uses TRBV19 and TRBJ1-1; 7 bases fit TRBD1. This CDR3 comprises 15 residues. V lost 2 bases to trimming and J lost 1 base; unmatched junction nucleotides: 4. Germline V gene sequence: CDR1 LNHDA, CDR2 SQIVND (reference sequence). CDR3 sequence: CASSIYNRGNTEAFF. The CDR3 DNA reads TGTGCCAGTAGTATATATAACAGGGGGAACACTGAAGCTTTCTTT.

The gene calls are TRBV5-4 and TRBJ2-2; 8 nucleotides match TRBD1. Unmatched junction bases numbered 4, after V lost 1 base and J lost 5 bases. The CDR3 totals 15 residues. Germline lookup yields CDR1 SGHNT and CDR2 YYREEE (reference sequence). DNA for the CDR3: TGTGCCAGCAGCTTGCAGGGGGCGCGGACCGGGGAGCTGTTTTTT. This sequence encodes CASSLQGARTGELFF.

V gene TRBV10-3 combines with J gene TRBJ1-2, with no clear D. CDR3 length: 12 residues. Germline CDR1 is ENHRY and CDR2 is SYGVKD. Trimming stripped 6 bases from V and 2 bases from J, with 7 bases between. CDR3 nucleotides: TGTGCCATCAGGGGATTGAACTATGGCTACACCTTC. Encoded protein: CAIRGLNYGYTF.

This clone has only one observation. The V and J genes are TRBV7-8 and TRBJ2-3; 14 positions match TRBD2. The CDR3 runs 18 residues. Germline lookup yields CDR1 SGHVS and CDR2 FQNEAQ. V lost 5 bases to trimming and J lost 2 bases; unmatched junction nucleotides: 9. In DNA, the CDR3 is TGTGCCAGCAGCCTTAGGGGGACTAGCGGGAGACTCACAGATACGCAGTATTTT. This sequence encodes CASSLRGTSGRLTDTQYF.

This clone appeared a few times. V gene TRBV6-4 combines with J gene TRBJ2-7, with unresolved D. CDR1 and CDR2 (germline): MRHNA, SNTAGT. The CDR3 is 17 amino acids. V gave up 2 bases and J gave up 2 bases, with 19 bases separating them. DNA for the CDR3: TGTGCCAGCAGTGACCGGCCTGCCGCCCTAAAAACCTACGAGCAGTACTTC. It encodes CASSDRPAALKTYEQYF.

V is TRBV12-5 and J is TRBJ1-3, with 8 bases aligning to TRBD1. The length of the CDR3 is 16 residues. Germline lookup yields CDR1 LGHNT and CDR2 FRNRAP. After removal of 6 bases from V and 4 bases from J, the junction contained 11 bases not matched to a gene. This CDR3 reads CASGEGTGGSGNTIYF. CDR3 coding DNA: TGTGCTAGTGGAGAAGGGACAGGTGGCTCCGGAAACACCATATATTTT.

The genes are TRBV7-8 and TRBJ2-3; D call uncertain. The CDR3 extends over 15 amino acids. V was shortened by 5 bases and J by 0 bases, with 12 bases between the two germline ends. Germline loops: CDR1 SGHVS, CDR2 FQNEAQ. The CDR3 nucleotides read TGTGCCAGCAGCGATCGACGGTTTAGCACAGATACGCAGTATTTT. Protein: CASSDRRFSTDTQYF.

This clone was found once. Written as DNA, the CDR3 is TGCGCCAGCAGCTTGGAAGGGTGGGACTATGGCTACACCTTC. This sequence encodes CASSLEGWDYGYTF. V usage is TRBV5-1 and J usage is TRBJ1-2; D uncertain. CDR1 and CDR2 (germline): SGHRS, YFSETQ. With 0 bases removed from V and 3 bases from J, the gap between germline ends came to 9 bases. The CDR3 covers 14 residues.

DNA of the CDR3: TGTGCCAGCAGCCCCGGGACTAGTCCCCAAGAGACCCAGTACTTC. This encodes CASSPGTSPQETQYF. The J gene is TRBJ2-5, the V gene TRBV27; 8 positions match TRBD2. Trimming took 6 bases from V and 1 from J; bases not matched to a gene: 7. This CDR3 has 15 residues. Germline V CDR1 and CDR2: MNHEY, SMNVEV (reference sequence).

The chain combines TRBV5-4 with TRBJ2-3, with D unclear. V lost 0 bases to trimming and J lost 1 base, with 6 bases between them. Germline lookup yields CDR1 SGHNT and CDR2 YYREEE (reference sequence). This CDR3 has 14 residues. CDR3 protein: CASSLAGRTDTQYF. The CDR3 nucleotides are TGTGCCAGCAGCTTGGCCGGACGCACAGATACGCAGTATTTT.

This chain links TRBV25-1 with TRBJ1-5; D is undetermined. Between the trimmed V and J ends, which lost 3 bases and 7 bases, there was a span of 4 bases. Germline CDR1 MGHDK, CDR2 SYGVNS. This CDR3 has 11 residues. This chain's CDR3 is CASSDVQPQHF. CDR3 coding DNA: TGTGCCAGCAGTGATGTCCAGCCCCAGCATTTT.

V is TRBV18 and J is TRBJ1-1; perhaps TRBD1 as D (6 bases). This CDR3 has 13 amino acids. Germline V gene data show CDR1 as KGHSH and CDR2 as LQKENI. V dropped 6 bases and J dropped 6 bases, with 14 bases sitting between them. The DNA of the CDR3 is TGTGCCAGCTCCCTTACAGGGAGCGCTGAAGCTTTCTTT. It specifies CASSLTGSAEAFF. Full variable domain (rest looked up from reference TRBV18 and TRBJ1-1): NAGVMQNPRHLVRRRGQEARLRCSPMKGHSHVYWYRQLPEEGLKFMVYLQKENIIDESGMPKERFSAEFPKEGPSILRIQQVVRGDSAAYFCASSLTGSAEAFFGQGTRLTVV.

The chain links TRBV28 to TRBJ2-7; 7 positions agree with TRBD2. V shed 4 bases, J shed 4 bases, and the junction held 10 bases outside the gene matches. The CDR3 extends over 15 amino acids. Germline loops: CDR1 MDHEN, CDR2 SYDVKM. CDR3 loop: CASSSGSGIGYEQYF. The DNA of the CDR3 is TGTGCCAGCAGTTCAGGCAGCGGGATTGGGTACGAGCAGTACTTC.

The V call is TRBV15, the J call TRBJ1-1, with D unclear. The CDR3 has 14 amino acids. CDR1 and CDR2 from the germline V gene are LNHNV and YYDKDF (reference sequence). V was shortened by 5 bases and J by 2 bases, with 12 bases between the two germline ends. The DNA of the CDR3 is TGTGCCACCAGCTCCGGGCGGAGTAACACTGAAGCTTTCTTT. As protein: CATSSGRSNTEAFF.

This rearrangement joins TRBV7-9 to TRBJ2-5; the match to TRBD2 covers 10 bases. This CDR3 is 14 amino acids long. V was clipped by 3 bases and J by 2 bases; unmatched bases: 0. The germline V gene has CDR1 SEHNR and CDR2 FQNEAQ (reference sequence). CDR3 coding DNA: TGTGCCAGCAGCTTGGGACTAGCGCAAGAGACCCAGTACTTC. This gives the protein CASSLGLAQETQYF.

The chain recombines TRBV4-1 with TRBJ2-2, with D possibly TRBD2 on 5 matching bases. The length of the CDR3 is 14 residues. Germline V gene sequence: CDR1 MGHRA, CDR2 YSYEKL. Between the trimmed V and J ends, which lost 5 bases and 6 bases, there was a span of 13 bases. In DNA, the CDR3 is TGCGCCAGCAGCTATGATCGGGGTCCCGGGGAGCTGTTTTTT. It yields the protein CASSYDRGPGELFF.

The rearrangement links TRBV7-2 to TRBJ2-5; weak D call: TRBD1 (6 bases). The CDR3 extends over 15 amino acids. Trimming left V 1 base short and J 1 base short, with 10 bases between. CDR1 SGHTA and CDR2 FQGNSA come from the germline V gene. The CDR3 protein is CASSLGRGGQETQYF. Written as DNA, the CDR3 is TGTGCCAGCAGCTTAGGCAGGGGTGGCCAAGAGACCCAGTACTTC.

This clone turned up a few times. In nucleotides, the CDR3 is TGTGCCAGTAGTATCGGGGTAAGGACTGAAGCTTTCTTT. Translated: CASSIGVRTEAFF. J is TRBJ1-1 and V is TRBV19; D remains unclear. Germline CDR1 LNHDA, CDR2 SQIVND (reference sequence). V lost 3 bases and J lost 5, with 10 bases in between. CDR3 length equals 13 residues.

The chain combines TRBV7-2 with TRBJ2-5, with a tentative D call TRBD1 (6 bases). The V and J ends lost 3 bases and 5 bases respectively, with 10 bases between them. The CDR3 totals 13 residues. Germline V gene data show CDR1 as SGHTA and CDR2 as FQGNSA. This CDR3 reads CASSLQGFETQYF. The CDR3 DNA is TGTGCCAGCAGCTTGCAGGGGTTCGAGACCCAGTACTTC.

The gene calls are TRBV18 and TRBJ2-3, with 11 bases matching TRBD2. Germline V CDR1 and CDR2: KGHSH, LQKENI. This CDR3 is built from 19 residues. V gave up 1 base and J gave up 2 bases; unmatched junction bases: 11. DNA of the CDR3: TGTGCCAGCTCACCACGCGCTAGCGGGAGGCTACAACCCACAGATACGCAGTATTTT. Its translation is CASSPRASGRLQPTDTQYF.

The chain is built from TRBV10-3 and TRBJ1-6; 9 positions match TRBD1. Looked up from germline, CDR1 is ENHRY and CDR2 is SYGVKD. This CDR3 comprises 13 residues. With 10 bases clipped from V and 6 bases from J, the junction kept 4 bases outside the gene matches. The CDR3 DNA sequence: TGTGCCAGCCGGACAGGGGTTAATTCACCCCTCCACTTT. The encoded protein is CASRTGVNSPLHF.

The chain joins TRBV6-1 to TRBJ1-2, with 7 positions matching TRBD1. This CDR3 has 15 amino acids. V lost 7 bases, J lost 3 bases, and 11 bases stayed unmatched. Germline loops: CDR1 MNHNS, CDR2 SASEGT. The CDR3 sequence is CASTPPGQPYYGYTF. In nucleotides, the CDR3 is TGTGCCAGCACCCCTCCGGGACAGCCTTACTATGGCTACACCTTC.

This chain uses TRBV5-1 with TRBJ2-2, with D possibly TRBD1 on 7 matching bases. With 4 bases removed from V and 6 bases from J, the gap between germline ends came to 13 bases. This CDR3 is 14 amino acids long. Germline loops: CDR1 SGHRS, CDR2 YFSETQ. CDR3 protein: CASSQGGAPGELFF. Written as DNA, the CDR3 is TGCGCCAGCAGCCAGGGGGGCGCGCCCGGGGAGCTGTTTTTT.

V and J are TRBV7-2 and TRBJ2-5; TRBD1 or TRBD2 may be the D gene (6 bases each). In germline, CDR1 is SGHTA, CDR2 FQGNSA. With 4 bases removed from V and 5 bases from J, the gap between germline ends came to 20 bases. CDR3 length equals 16 residues. CDR3 sequence: CASSSTFSGAGETQYF. The CDR3 DNA follows: TGTGCCAGCAGCTCCACCTTTTCGGGGGCGGGCGAGACCCAGTACTTC. Variable domain in full (rest from reference TRBV7-2 and TRBJ2-5): GAGVSQSPSNKVTEKGKDVELRCDPISGHTALYWYRQSLGQGLEFLIYFQGNSAPDKSGLPSDRFSAERTGGSVSTLTIQRTQQEDSAVYLCASSSTFSGAGETQYFGPGTRLLVL.